The 27 T cell receptor beta chains below come from one sample, sequenced in a study of blood T cell dynamics during melanoma immunotherapy. As to time point: pre-treatment baseline. Measured with immunoSEQ multiplex PCR; TCRdb has only the in-frame clones, and not every one. The sample lists roughly 9,700 clones; about 86% were seen once. The sample was blood, taken from a patient treated with checkpoint blockade. Every receptor here comes from a human donor with melanoma.

The V and J genes are TRBV18 and TRBJ2-7; D may correspond to TRBD1 or TRBD2 (5 bases each). V was trimmed by 3 bases and J by 2 bases, leaving 17 bases between them. In germline, CDR1 is KGHSH, CDR2 LQKENI. CDR3 length: 16 amino acids. CDR3 region: CASSPFVGAGAYEQYF. Here the CDR3 DNA reads TGTGCCAGCTCACCTTTCGTTGGGGCCGGGGCCTACGAGCAGTACTTC. Together with reference TRBV18 and TRBJ2-7, the CDR3 gives the full variable domain: NAGVMQNPRHLVRRRGQEARLRCSPMKGHSHVYWYRQLPEEGLKFMVYLQKENIIDESGMPKERFSAEFPKEGPSILRIQQVVRGDSAAYFCASSPFVGAGAYEQYFGPGTRLTVT.

This chain uses TRBV20-1 with TRBJ2-1; no firm D call. Trimming pared 2 bases from V and 5 bases from J, leaving 1 base between. There are 10 residues in the CDR3. Germline assignment: CDR1 DFQATT and CDR2 SNEGSKA (reference sequence). CDR3 DNA sequence: TGCAGTGCTAGAAACAATGAGCAGTTCTTC. This translates into CSARNNEQFF.

This chain uses TRBV5-1 with TRBJ1-1; the D is unclear. This CDR3 is 14 amino acids long. CDR1 is SGHRS and CDR2 is YFSETQ in the germline V gene. Trimming took 0 bases from V and 3 from J, leaving 9 bases between them. The CDR3 DNA is TGCGCCAGCAGCTTGGCAAACAGATACACTGAAGCTTTCTTT. It translates to CASSLANRYTEAFF.

The rearrangement uses TRBV6-5 and TRBJ1-1, with 8 bases aligning to TRBD1. J was trimmed by 4 bases and V by 2 bases; bases with no gene match: 3. The CDR3 has 14 residues. Per germline, CDR1 MNHEY and CDR2 SVGAGI. CDR3 region: CASSYRTGLTEAFF. The CDR3 coding sequence is TGTGCCAGCAGTTACCGGACAGGGCTCACTGAAGCTTTCTTT.

The chain combines TRBV6-1 with TRBJ1-5; no clear D. Looked up from germline, CDR1 is MNHNS and CDR2 is SASEGT. V was shortened by 7 bases and J by 3 bases, with 10 bases between the two germline ends. There are 13 residues in the CDR3. Here the CDR3 DNA reads TGTGCCAGCACCAGAACTTTCAATCAGCCCCAGCATTTT. This translates into CASTRTFNQPQHF.

V and J are TRBV7-9 and TRBJ2-7, with D perhaps matching TRBD2 (5 bases). Between the trimmed V and J ends, which lost 3 bases and 6 bases, there was a span of 9 bases. The CDR3 spans 12 residues. Germline values: CDR1 SEHNR, CDR2 FQNEAQ (reference sequence). The CDR3 DNA reads as TGTGCCAGCAGCTTTACTAGAAGCGAGCAGTACTTC. Translating it yields CASSFTRSEQYF.

This chain uses TRBV11-2 with TRBJ1-1, with D unresolved. The germline V gene encodes CDR1 SGHAT and CDR2 FQNNGV. Trimming pared 1 base from V and 5 bases from J, leaving 5 bases between. This CDR3 is 12 amino acids long. CDR3 nucleotides: TGTGCCAGCAGCTTAGGGGTGACTGAAGCTTTCTTT. Translated: CASSLGVTEAFF.

This chain connects TRBV2 to TRBJ1-2; D might be TRBD1 (5 bases). CDR1 SNHLY and CDR2 FYNNEI come from the germline V gene. Deletions cut 8 bases from V and 3 bases from J, with 13 bases between. The CDR3 runs to 13 residues. Here the CDR3 reads CASSPTGDYGYTF. As DNA, the CDR3 is TGTGCCAGCTCTCCAACGGGGGACTATGGCTACACCTTC.

The V call is TRBV6-5, the J call TRBJ1-3, with a weak D call TRBD1 (5 bases). Between the trimmed V and J ends, which lost 8 bases and 6 bases, there was a span of 17 bases. CDR1 and CDR2 from the germline V gene are MNHEY and SVGAGI. This CDR3 comprises 14 residues. The CDR3 nucleotides read TGTGCCAGCTCCAGAGGGGCGAAGGAAAACACCATATATTTT. The encoded protein is CASSRGAKENTIYF.

V is TRBV5-1 and J is TRBJ2-7; 7 bases fit TRBD1. Germline CDR1 and CDR2: SGHRS and YFSETQ. With 4 bases clipped from V and 7 bases from J, the junction kept 14 bases outside the gene matches. The CDR3 length is 15 residues. The CDR3 nucleotides are TGCGCCAGCAGCAGACCACGACAGGGTATGTCTGAGCAGTACTTC. Translated: CASSRPRQGMSEQYF.

This clone was seen only a few times. This CDR3 reads CASSLETYEQYF. CDR3 sequence (DNA): TGTGCCAGCAGCTTGGAGACCTACGAGCAGTACTTC. The V call is TRBV5-6, the J call TRBJ2-7; D is unresolved. The CDR3 loop spans 12 amino acids. V lost 0 bases and J lost 2, with 3 bases in between. Germline lookup yields CDR1 SGHDT and CDR2 YYEEEE.

This sequence joins TRBV5-1 and TRBJ2-3; 8 positions agree with TRBD1. Germline lookup yields CDR1 SGHRS and CDR2 YFSETQ. J lost 2 bases, V lost 4 bases, and 9 bases had no gene match. This CDR3 has 16 residues. The CDR3 coding sequence is TGCGCCAGCAGCCCCATTGCCAGGGGGCCCACAGATACGCAGTATTTT. Protein product: CASSPIARGPTDTQYF.

This chain links TRBV4-2 with TRBJ2-7; TRBD1 matches at 7 bases. Germline V CDR1 and CDR2: LGHNA, YNFKEQ. The CDR3 has 14 amino acids. The ends lost 4 bases at V and 3 bases at J; junction bases unmatched: 6. As DNA, the CDR3 is TGTGCCAGCAGCCTTGGGGGACAGCTCTACGAGCAGTACTTC. As protein: CASSLGGQLYEQYF.

J is TRBJ1-1 and V is TRBV11-2; D is uncertain. This CDR3 has 15 residues. Germline CDR1 is SGHAT and CDR2 is FQNNGV. The V and J ends lost 2 bases and 1 base respectively, with 11 bases between them. In DNA, the CDR3 is TGTGCCAGCAGCTTACGATTCAGCCGGAACACTGAAGCTTTCTTT. The encoded protein is CASSLRFSRNTEAFF.

V is TRBV19 and J is TRBJ1-5; 8 bases map to TRBD1. The ends lost 4 bases at V and 4 bases at J; junction bases unmatched: 15. There are 18 residues in the CDR3. Germline V gene lookup returns CDR1 LNHDA and CDR2 SQIVND (reference sequence). CDR3 DNA: TGTGCCAGTAGTACCACGTGGCGGGGGACAGGCGAGAATCAGCCCCAGCATTTT. Protein sequence: CASSTTWRGTGENQPQHF.

The rearrangement links TRBV5-4 to TRBJ2-1, with D possibly called TRBD1 or TRBD2 (5 bases each). Germline assignment: CDR1 SGHNT and CDR2 YYREEE (reference sequence). V was cut by 0 bases and J by 7 bases, with 8 bases left in between. This CDR3 comprises 13 residues. The CDR3 coding sequence is TGTGCCAGCAGCTTGGACAGGAGGAATGAGCAGTTCTTC. It specifies CASSLDRRNEQFF.

V is TRBV5-6 and J is TRBJ2-3; 9 nucleotides align to TRBD1. The length of the CDR3 is 17 residues. Germline V gene lookup returns CDR1 SGHDT and CDR2 YYEEEE. With V trimmed by 2 bases and J by 5 bases, 12 bases remained unmatched. CDR3 loop: CASSLQGAIPPKDTQYF. Here the CDR3 DNA reads TGTGCCAGCAGCTTACAGGGGGCAATACCCCCTAAAGATACGCAGTATTTT.

The chain recombines TRBV9 with TRBJ1-1, with D possibly being TRBD1 (6 bases). V lost 3 bases and J lost 0, with 9 bases in between. This CDR3 region has 14 residues. Germline values: CDR1 SGDLS, CDR2 YYNGEE. The CDR3 is CASSGGQLNTEAFF. CDR3 DNA: TGTGCCAGCAGCGGTGGACAGCTGAACACTGAAGCTTTCTTT.

This chain links TRBV18 with TRBJ2-2; no clear D gene. Trimming took off 3 bases at V and 6 bases at J, with 8 bases between the two ends. Germline V CDR1 and CDR2: KGHSH, LQKENI. There are 13 residues in the CDR3. The CDR3 protein is CASSPPSAGELFF. The CDR3 DNA follows: TGTGCCAGCTCACCTCCCTCAGCCGGGGAGCTGTTTTTT.

The rearrangement uses TRBV30 and TRBJ2-1; TRBD1 is a possible D gene (5 bases). V was shortened by 5 bases and J by 0 bases, with 20 bases between the two germline ends. The germline V gene encodes CDR1 GTSNPN and CDR2 SVGIG (reference sequence). This CDR3 is built from 17 residues. CDR3 in DNA: TGTGCCTGGGGGCTAGAGGCAGGGTGGGCCTCCTACAATGAGCAGTTCTTC. Residues: CAWGLEAGWASYNEQFF.

By sample share, this clone is hyperexpanded. Different DNA sequences within this sample yield the same CDR3. The chain combines TRBV11-2 with TRBJ2-1, with 8 bases lining up with TRBD1. V was pared by 1 base and J by 0 bases, with 8 bases of the junction left unmatched. Germline-derived CDR1 and CDR2 are SGHAT and FQNNGV. The CDR3 contains 18 residues. CDR3 loop: CASSLVFGTGGSYNEQFF. For the CDR3, the DNA is TGTGCCAGCAGCTTAGTTTTTGGCACAGGGGGCTCCTACAATGAGCAGTTCTTC.

The chain joins TRBV5-4 to TRBJ1-2; 9 bases are a match to TRBD1. Losses at the gene ends were 4 bases for V and 6 bases for J; bases not matched to a gene: 4. The germline V gene has CDR1 SGHNT and CDR2 YYREEE (reference sequence). This CDR3 has 13 amino acids. The CDR3 spells CASSPTGGDGYTF. In nucleotides, the CDR3 is TGTGCCAGCAGCCCGACAGGGGGGGATGGCTACACCTTC.

This clone was seen a few times. The chain combines TRBV28 with TRBJ1-2; a weak D match, TRBD1 (6 bases). CDR3 length: 13 residues. The germline V gene has CDR1 MDHEN and CDR2 SYDVKM. V lost 8 bases and J lost 5, with 15 bases in between. Here the CDR3 reads CASAQAGTYGYTF. The CDR3 DNA is TGTGCCAGCGCCCAAGCCGGGACATATGGCTACACCTTC.

The CDR3, as DNA: TGTGCCACCAGCAGAGACCTAGCGGGGGGGGTACGCACAGATACGCAGTATTTT. Encoded protein: CATSRDLAGGVRTDTQYF. The chain carries TRBV15 and TRBJ2-3; the match to TRBD2 covers 12 bases. The CDR3 contains 18 residues. Germline trimming cut 0 bases from V and 1 base from J; bases unmatched to any gene: 5. Per the germline V gene, CDR1 is LNHNV and CDR2 is YYDKDF (reference sequence).

The V and J genes are TRBV10-3 and TRBJ2-1; possibly TRBD1 for D (6 bases). V gave up 4 bases and J gave up 8 bases, with 12 bases separating them. The germline V gene encodes CDR1 ENHRY and CDR2 SYGVKD. CDR3 size: 13 residues. CDR3 nucleotide sequence: TGTGCCATCAGTGGAGGACAGAACCATGAGCAGTTCTTC. Translation gives CAISGGQNHEQFF.

The chain combines TRBV18 with TRBJ2-7; 9 bases align to TRBD1. This CDR3 has 14 amino acids. Trimming cost V 2 bases and J 6 bases; bases outside gene matches: 5. In germline, CDR1 is KGHSH, CDR2 LQKENI. The chain's CDR3 is CASSPGTGIGEQYF. As DNA, the CDR3 is TGTGCCAGCTCACCAGGGACAGGGATAGGCGAGCAGTACTTC.

The CDR3 DNA follows: TGTGCCAGCAGTTACCGGGACGGTACTTACGAGCAGTACTTC. Protein sequence: CASSYRDGTYEQYF. The V and J genes are TRBV6-5 and TRBJ2-7; D possibly uses TRBD1 or TRBD2 (5 bases each). V was cut by 2 bases and J by 4 bases, with 12 bases left in between. CDR1 is MNHEY and CDR2 is SVGAGI in the germline V gene. This CDR3 has 14 residues.